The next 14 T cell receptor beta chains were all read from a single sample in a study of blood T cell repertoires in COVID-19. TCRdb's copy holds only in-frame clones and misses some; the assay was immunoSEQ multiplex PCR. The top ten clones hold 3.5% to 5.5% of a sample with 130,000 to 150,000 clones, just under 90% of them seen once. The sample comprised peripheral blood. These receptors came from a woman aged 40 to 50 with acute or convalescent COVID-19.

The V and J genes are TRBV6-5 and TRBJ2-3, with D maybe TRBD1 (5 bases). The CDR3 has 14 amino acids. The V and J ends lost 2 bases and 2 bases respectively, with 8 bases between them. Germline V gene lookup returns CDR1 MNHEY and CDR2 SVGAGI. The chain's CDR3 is CASSYKQDTDTQYF. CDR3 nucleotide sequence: TGTGCCAGCAGTTACAAACAGGACACAGATACGCAGTATTTT.

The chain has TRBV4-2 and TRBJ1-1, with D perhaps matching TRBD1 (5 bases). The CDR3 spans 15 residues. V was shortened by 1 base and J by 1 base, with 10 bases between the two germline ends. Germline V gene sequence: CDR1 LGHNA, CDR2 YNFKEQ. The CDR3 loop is CASSQAQGGNTEAFF. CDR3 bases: TGTGCCAGCAGCCAAGCCCAGGGCGGGAACACTGAAGCTTTCTTT.

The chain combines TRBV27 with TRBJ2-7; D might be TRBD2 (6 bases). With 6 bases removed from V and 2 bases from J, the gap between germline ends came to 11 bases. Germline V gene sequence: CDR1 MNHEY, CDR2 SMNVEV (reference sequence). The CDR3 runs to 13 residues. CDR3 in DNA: TGTGCCAGCAGCCTCTCGGGGGCCTACGAGCAGTACTTC. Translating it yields CASSLSGAYEQYF.

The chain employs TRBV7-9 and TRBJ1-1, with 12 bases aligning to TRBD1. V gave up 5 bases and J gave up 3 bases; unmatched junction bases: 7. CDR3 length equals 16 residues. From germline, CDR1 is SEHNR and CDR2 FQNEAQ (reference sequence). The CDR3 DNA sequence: TGTGCCAGCAGCCCGGGACAGGGGGCTAGGGACACTGAAGCTTTCTTT. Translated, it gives CASSPGQGARDTEAFF.

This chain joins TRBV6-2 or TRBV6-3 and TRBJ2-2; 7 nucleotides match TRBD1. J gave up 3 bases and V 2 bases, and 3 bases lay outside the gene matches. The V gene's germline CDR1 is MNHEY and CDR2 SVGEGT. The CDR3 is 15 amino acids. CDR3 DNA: TGTGCCAGCAGTTACGGGACAGCCTACACCGGGGAGCTGTTTTTT. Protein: CASSYGTAYTGELFF.

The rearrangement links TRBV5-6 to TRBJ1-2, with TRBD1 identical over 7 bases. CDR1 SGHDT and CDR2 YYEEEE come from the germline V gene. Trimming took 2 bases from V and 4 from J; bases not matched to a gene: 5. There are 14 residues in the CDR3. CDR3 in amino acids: CASSFYRGIYGYTF. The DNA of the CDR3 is TGTGCCAGCAGCTTTTACAGGGGTATCTATGGCTACACCTTC.

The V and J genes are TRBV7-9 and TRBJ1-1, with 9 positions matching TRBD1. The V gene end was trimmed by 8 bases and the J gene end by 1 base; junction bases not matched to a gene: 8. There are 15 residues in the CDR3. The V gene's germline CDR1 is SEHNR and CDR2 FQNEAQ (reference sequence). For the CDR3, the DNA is TGTGCCAGCCTTCGGACAGGGGCGAAGAACACTGAAGCTTTCTTT. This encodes CASLRTGAKNTEAFF. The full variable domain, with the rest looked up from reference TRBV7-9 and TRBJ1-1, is DTGVSQNPRHKITKRGQNVTFRCDPISEHNRLYWYRQTLGQGPEFLTYFQNEAQLEKSRLLSDRFSAERPKGSFSTLEIQRTEQGDSAMYLCASLRTGAKNTEAFFGQGTRLTVV.

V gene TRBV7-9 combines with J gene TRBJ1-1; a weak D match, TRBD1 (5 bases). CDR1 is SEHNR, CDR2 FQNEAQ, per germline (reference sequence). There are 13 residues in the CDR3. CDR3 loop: CATAAWGELEAFF. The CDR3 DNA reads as TGTGCTACAGCAGCTTGGGGGGAACTTGAAGCTTTCTTT.

The CDR3 DNA reads TGCGCCAGCAGCCAAGTCTTAGGGGGAGGGGTTTTAAGAAGCTCTGGAAACACCATATATTTT. Its protein is CASSQVLGGGVLRSSGNTIYF. The chain uses TRBV4-1 and TRBJ1-3, with D possibly TRBD1 on 6 matching bases. CDR1 and CDR2 from the germline V gene are MGHRA and YSYEKL. Trimming cost V 1 base and J 0 bases, with 25 bases left between them. CDR3 length equals 21 residues.

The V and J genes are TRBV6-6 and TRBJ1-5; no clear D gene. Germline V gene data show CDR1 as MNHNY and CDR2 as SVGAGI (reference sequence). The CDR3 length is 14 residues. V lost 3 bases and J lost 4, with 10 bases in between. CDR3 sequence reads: CASSYMEENQPQHF. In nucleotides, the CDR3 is TGTGCCAGCAGTTATATGGAGGAGAATCAGCCCCAGCATTTT.

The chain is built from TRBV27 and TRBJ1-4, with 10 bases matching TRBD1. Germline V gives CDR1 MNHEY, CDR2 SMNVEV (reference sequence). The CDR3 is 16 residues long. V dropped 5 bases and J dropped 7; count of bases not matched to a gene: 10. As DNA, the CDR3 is TGTGCCAGCAGTCTCCTTGGACAGGGGGGCGGTGAAAAACTGTTTTTT. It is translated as CASSLLGQGGGEKLFF.

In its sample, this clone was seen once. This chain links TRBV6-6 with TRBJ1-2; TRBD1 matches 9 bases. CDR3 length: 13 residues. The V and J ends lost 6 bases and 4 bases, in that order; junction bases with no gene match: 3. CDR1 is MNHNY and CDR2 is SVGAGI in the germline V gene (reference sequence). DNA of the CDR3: TGTGCCAGCAGATTGGGACAGGGCTATGGCTACACCTTC. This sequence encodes CASRLGQGYGYTF.

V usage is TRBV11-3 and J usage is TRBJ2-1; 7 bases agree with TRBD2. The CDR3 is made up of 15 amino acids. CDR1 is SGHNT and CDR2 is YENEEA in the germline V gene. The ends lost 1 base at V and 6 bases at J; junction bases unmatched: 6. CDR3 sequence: CASSLGSGPFNEQFF. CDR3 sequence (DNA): TGTGCCAGCAGCTTAGGTAGCGGGCCGTTCAATGAGCAGTTCTTC.

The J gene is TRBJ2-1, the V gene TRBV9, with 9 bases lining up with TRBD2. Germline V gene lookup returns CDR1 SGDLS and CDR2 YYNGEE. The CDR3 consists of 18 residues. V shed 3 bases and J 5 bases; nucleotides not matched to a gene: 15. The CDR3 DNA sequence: TGTGCCAGCAGCGAGAATAGCGGGGGCCAGCCGCCCCACAATGAGCAGTTCTTC. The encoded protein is CASSENSGGQPPHNEQFF.